The 28 T cell receptor beta chains listed next were all sequenced from one sample in a study of T cells in Graves' hyperthyroidism and ophthalmopathy. TCR beta CDR3 regions were amplified from RNA. RT-PCR in the first round (using the HTBI primer set) targeted the TCR CDR3. TCRdb re-derived calls from the multiplex PCR reads in MiXCR, one entry per CDR3 protein. The repertoire consists of under 400,000 distinct CDR3 sequences, with roughly 15% occurring once and the leading ten covering around 33%. Sequencing was performed on blood. All receptors derive from a man younger than 45 with Graves' hyperthyroidism.

This clonotype was detected many times. The chain carries TRBV5-1 and TRBJ1-2, with a possible D match to TRBD1 (5 bases). This CDR3 spans 17 amino acids. CDR1 is SGHRS and CDR2 is YFSETQ in the germline V gene. Trimming took 3 bases from V and 5 from J, leaving 23 bases between them. CDR3 DNA sequence: TGCGCCAGCAGCTCCTGGTTGACAGATCTTCCTGGATATGGCTACACCTTC. This codes for CASSSWLTDLPGYGYTF.

This clonotype was found once. The chain carries TRBV5-1 and TRBJ2-5; the D gene could be TRBD1 or TRBD2 (5 bases each). The CDR3 runs 15 residues. The V and J ends lost 0 bases and 3 bases respectively, with 12 bases between them. Germline loops: CDR1 SGHRS, CDR2 YFSETQ. The CDR3 bases are TGCGCCAGCAGCTTGGGAGGGGACCCCAAAGAGACCCAGTACTTC. Protein: CASSLGGDPKETQYF.

This clonotype appeared many times. One end of the junction is discordant with germline, which a read error may explain. This chain connects TRBV12-3 or TRBV12-4 to TRBJ2-5, with 7 bases lining up with TRBD2. The CDR3 extends over 16 amino acids. The CDR3, as DNA: TGTGCCAGCAGCTTAGGTACGGGAGGTAGACAAGAGACCCAGTACTTC. This sequence encodes CASSLGTGGRQETQYF.

There are a few counts of this clonotype. This rearrangement joins TRBV19 to TRBJ1-1; the D is unclear. Per germline, CDR1 LNHDA and CDR2 SQIVND (reference sequence). V was pared by 4 bases and J by 4 bases, with 22 bases between. The CDR3 has 17 residues. DNA of the CDR3: TGTGCCAGTAGTAGAATTGGTTGGAACCCGCGGGGCACTGAAGCTTTCTTT. Its protein product is CASSRIGWNPRGTEAFF.

This clonotype came up many times. The V gene is TRBV11-2, the J gene TRBJ2-7; unclear D gene. The germline CDR1 and CDR2 sequences are SGHAT and FQNNGV. This CDR3 has 13 amino acids. V was cut by 3 bases and J by 0 bases, with 6 bases left in between. CDR3 region: CASSLTASYEQYF. The CDR3 region has the DNA TGTGCCAGCAGCTTGACGGCCTCCTACGAGCAGTACTTC.

This clonotype showed up many times. The junction and the germline gene differ at one end; a read error may be behind it. This chain connects TRBV5-1 to TRBJ1-1; D is ambiguous. CDR1 SGHRS and CDR2 YFSETQ come from the germline V gene. This CDR3 is built from 13 residues. The CDR3 sequence is CASRPHSNPEAFF. In DNA form, the CDR3 reads TGCGCCAGCAGGCCCCATTCGAACCCTGAAGCTTTCTTT.

The chain uses TRBV30 and TRBJ2-1, with TRBD1 matching 7 bases. The CDR3 totals 15 residues. V shed 0 bases and J 8 bases; nucleotides not matched to a gene: 10. Germline V CDR1 and CDR2: GTSNPN, SVGIG (reference sequence). CDR3 region: CAWSVPGQPWYEQFF. The CDR3 DNA follows: TGTGCCTGGAGTGTACCGGGACAGCCGTGGTATGAGCAGTTCTTC.

Turning to this clonotype: Given a much more abundant clone one base away, this may be a read error. The chain combines TRBV28 with TRBJ2-7, with D possibly matching TRBD1 (6 bases). V was shortened by 6 bases and J by 6 bases, with 15 bases between the two germline ends. There are 13 residues in the CDR3. The V gene's germline CDR1 is MDHEN and CDR2 SYDVKM. DNA for the CDR3: TGTGCCAGCAGAATATTACAGGGTAGCGAGCAGTACTTC. It is translated as CASRILQGSEQYF.

V gene TRBV9 combines with J gene TRBJ1-6; D gene ambiguous. CDR1 and CDR2 from the germline V gene are SGDLS and YYNGEE. The V and J ends lost 5 bases and 0 bases respectively, with 21 bases between them. The CDR3 extends over 19 amino acids. CDR3 coding DNA: TGTGCCAGCAGTCATGCCCAGAGGCACTATAGCTCCTATAATTCACCCCTCCACTTT. The encoded protein is CASSHAQRHYSSYNSPLHF.

This chain uses TRBV7-3 with TRBJ2-2; weak D call: TRBD1 (5 bases). The germline CDR1 and CDR2 sequences are SGHTA and FQGTGA. Trimming pared 4 bases from V and 1 base from J, leaving 13 bases between. The CDR3 has 16 amino acids. The CDR3, as DNA: TGTGCCAGCAGCTCAAAGCAGGGTCAGAACACCGGGGAGCTGTTTTTT. Translated: CASSSKQGQNTGELFF.

This clonotype was seen a handful of times. The chain links TRBV6-1 to TRBJ2-2; TRBD2 aligns across 7 bases. This CDR3 contains 16 residues. Germline CDR1 MNHNS, CDR2 SASEGT. V lost 5 bases to trimming and J lost 13 bases; unmatched junction nucleotides: 19. The DNA for the CDR3 is TGTGCCAGCAGTTCCGGGAGGAGCGGGGAAAAAAGAGGGCTGTTTTTT. It translates to CASSSGRSGEKRGLFF.

This clonotype was found many times. V usage is TRBV2 and J usage is TRBJ2-3; 9 bases line up with TRBD1. Germline CDR1 and CDR2: SNHLY and FYNNEI. CDR3 size: 13 residues. Unmatched junction bases numbered 4, after V lost 10 bases and J lost 2 bases. The chain's CDR3 is CATQGASTDTQYF. In DNA form, the CDR3 reads TGTGCCACACAGGGGGCCTCCACAGATACGCAGTATTTT.

The rearrangement uses TRBV12-3 or TRBV12-4 and TRBJ2-1; TRBD1 matches 7 bases. The CDR3 length is 15 residues. V shed 1 base and J 2 bases; nucleotides not matched to a gene: 2. The CDR3 sequence is CASSLGTGPYNEQFF. In nucleotides, the CDR3 is TGTGCCAGCAGTTTAGGGACAGGTCCCTACAATGAGCAGTTCTTC.

This clonotype was seen repeatedly, ten times or more. The rearrangement links TRBV5-1 to TRBJ2-7; D perhaps matches TRBD2 (5 bases). Germline CDR1 is SGHRS and CDR2 is YFSETQ. Trimming shortened V by 3 bases and J by 6 bases, and 13 bases separated the two germline ends. The CDR3 loop spans 13 amino acids. CDR3 amino acids: CASSWDSGGEQYF. The CDR3 DNA sequence: TGCGCCAGCAGCTGGGATAGTGGAGGCGAGCAGTACTTC.

This clonotype was recorded at least ten times. The rearrangement uses TRBV18 and TRBJ2-3, with 7 bases that match TRBD1. This CDR3 is 15 amino acids long. V was pared by 6 bases and J by 2 bases, with 8 bases of the junction left unmatched. CDR1 and CDR2 (germline): KGHSH, LQKENI. The CDR3 coding sequence is TGTGCCAGCTCCGCGACAGGGATCGCCACAGATACGCAGTATTTT. Translated: CASSATGIATDTQYF. The whole variable domain, filled in from reference TRBV18 and TRBJ2-3, reads NAGVMQNPRHLVRRRGQEARLRCSPMKGHSHVYWYRQLPEEGLKFMVYLQKENIIDESGMPKERFSAEFPKEGPSILRIQQVVRGDSAAYFCASSATGIATDTQYFGPGTRLTVL.

This clonotype was counted many times. The gene calls are TRBV3-1 and TRBJ2-5, with D perhaps TRBD1 (6 bases). Trimming stripped 2 bases from V and 2 bases from J, with 15 bases between. The CDR3 spans 16 residues. Germline V gene lookup returns CDR1 LGHDT and CDR2 YNNKEL (reference sequence). This CDR3 is CASSQLNRVPQETQYF. In DNA, the CDR3 is TGTGCCAGCAGCCAATTAAACAGGGTCCCACAAGAGACCCAGTACTTC.

There are a few counts of this clonotype. One end of the junction varies from germline; a read error may be responsible. The chain carries TRBV6-5 and TRBJ2-5; tentatively, D is TRBD2 (5 bases). The CDR3 runs 13 residues. Germline V gene lookup returns CDR1 MNHEY and CDR2 SVGAGI. The CDR3 is CASSYSSGNGVNF. DNA for the CDR3: TGTGCCAGCAGTTACTCCTCGGGGAATGGTGTGAACTTC.

This clonotype was picked up many times. The chain joins TRBV5-5 to TRBJ2-1; D not certain. The CDR3 consists of 13 residues. The germline V and J ends were trimmed by 4 bases and 8 bases, with 13 bases remaining between them. Germline lookup yields CDR1 SGHKS and CDR2 YYEKEE (reference sequence). The CDR3, as DNA: TGTGCCAGCAGCCCTTACGTTGTGGATGAGCAGTTCTTC. This translates into CASSPYVVDEQFF.

The chain has TRBV10-2 and TRBJ1-1; no clear D. Between the trimmed V and J ends, which lost 0 bases and 3 bases, there was a span of 5 bases. This CDR3 has 13 residues. Germline-derived CDR1 and CDR2 are WSHSY and SAAADI. CDR3 loop: CASSESTYTEAFF. As DNA, the CDR3 is TGCGCCAGCAGTGAGTCTACGTACACTGAAGCTTTCTTT.

This clonotype was counted many times. The CDR3 region is CASSQAPTGGLRAFF. CDR3 coding DNA: TGTGCCAGCAGCCAAGCGCCGACAGGAGGGCTTAGGGCTTTCTTT. The chain joins TRBV3-1 to TRBJ1-1; D is possibly TRBD1 (6 bases). Germline loops: CDR1 LGHDT, CDR2 YNNKEL (reference sequence). V was trimmed by 1 base and J by 11 bases, leaving 20 bases between them. There are 15 residues in the CDR3.

This clonotype was recorded a few times. This chain connects TRBV7-9 to TRBJ1-5; D call uncertain. Trimming removed 4 bases from V and 5 bases from J, with 15 bases in between. CDR1 SEHNR and CDR2 FQNEAQ come from the germline V gene (reference sequence). This CDR3 is 15 amino acids long. The CDR3 loop reads CASSSIRSGYQPQHF. Here the CDR3 DNA reads TGTGCCAGCAGCTCGATTAGATCGGGCTATCAGCCCCAGCATTTT. The whole variable domain, filled in from reference TRBV7-9 and TRBJ1-5, reads DTGVSQNPRHKITKRGQNVTFRCDPISEHNRLYWYRQTLGQGPEFLTYFQNEAQLEKSRLLSDRFSAERPKGSFSTLEIQRTEQGDSAMYLCASSSIRSGYQPQHFGDGTRLSIL.

This chain connects TRBV3-1 to TRBJ2-3, with TRBD2 matching 11 bases. Germline V gives CDR1 LGHDT, CDR2 YNNKEL (reference sequence). The CDR3 has 17 amino acids. V shed 0 bases and J 4 bases; nucleotides not matched to a gene: 6. CDR3 sequence: CASSQDLAGGSSDTQYF. In DNA, the CDR3 is TGTGCCAGCAGCCAAGACCTAGCGGGAGGATCTTCAGATACGCAGTATTTT.

This clonotype has just a few counts. The V and J genes are TRBV10-1 and TRBJ2-1; D possibly corresponds to TRBD2 (5 bases). CDR1 WNHNN and CDR2 SYGVQD come from the germline V gene (reference sequence). Trimming took off 3 bases at V and 2 bases at J, with 8 bases between the two ends. The CDR3 has 14 amino acids. CDR3: CASSESGPYNEQFF. CDR3 nucleotide sequence: TGCGCCAGCAGTGAAAGCGGCCCCTACAATGAGCAGTTCTTC.

This rearrangement joins TRBV5-6 to TRBJ2-1, with 11 bases identical to TRBD2. This CDR3 has 15 amino acids. Losses at the gene ends were 0 bases for V and 5 bases for J; bases not matched to a gene: 1. CDR1 SGHDT and CDR2 YYEEEE come from the germline V gene. The CDR3 protein is CASSLEGLADNEQFF. DNA of the CDR3: TGTGCCAGCAGCTTGGAGGGACTAGCGGACAATGAGCAGTTCTTC.

This clonotype was picked up many times. The chain's CDR3 is CASSFSSLAGWEQYF. For the CDR3, the DNA is TGCGCCAGCAGCTTTTCCTCCTTAGCGGGATGGGAGCAGTACTTC. This chain connects TRBV5-1 to TRBJ2-7; 8 bases fit TRBD2. Germline CDR1 and CDR2: SGHRS and YFSETQ. The CDR3 runs 15 residues. The J segment lost 7 bases and the V segment lost 2 bases, leaving 11 bases of the junction unmatched. Looking up the rest from reference TRBV5-1 and TRBJ2-7 gives the full variable domain: KAGVTQTPRYLIKTRGQQVTLSCSPISGHRSVSWYQQTPGQGLQFLFEYFSETQRNKGNFPGRFSGRQFSNSRSEMNVSTLELGDSALYLCASSFSSLAGWEQYFGPGTRLTVT.

This clonotype showed up many times. This chain joins TRBV20-1 and TRBJ2-1, with TRBD2 matching over 12 bases. The CDR3 spans 14 residues. J lost 7 bases, V lost 7 bases, and 8 bases had no gene match. Germline CDR1 reads DFQATT; CDR2 reads SNEGSKA (reference sequence). DNA for the CDR3: TGCAGTGGCGAACTAGCGGGAGGTTTAAATGAGCAGTTCTTC. It codes for CSGELAGGLNEQFF.

This clonotype showed up many times. The chain recombines TRBV5-1 with TRBJ1-1; perhaps TRBD1 as D (5 bases). The CDR3 has 16 amino acids. The germline V gene has CDR1 SGHRS and CDR2 YFSETQ. V was pared by 4 bases and J by 4 bases, with 20 bases between. The CDR3, as DNA: TGCGCCAGCAGCCCCCGACCTGGGGGAAGGAGCACTGAAGCTTTCTTT. Its protein is CASSPRPGGRSTEAFF.

The sample holds many counts of this clonotype. The germline gene is not matched at one end of the junction; a read error may be the cause. This chain joins TRBV4-1 and TRBJ2-1; no firm D call. The germline V gene encodes CDR1 MGHRA and CDR2 YSYEKL. This CDR3 is 11 amino acids long. As DNA, the CDR3 is TGTGCCAGCAGCCAAGGGCGGGAGCAGTTCTTC. This translates into CASSQGREQFF.